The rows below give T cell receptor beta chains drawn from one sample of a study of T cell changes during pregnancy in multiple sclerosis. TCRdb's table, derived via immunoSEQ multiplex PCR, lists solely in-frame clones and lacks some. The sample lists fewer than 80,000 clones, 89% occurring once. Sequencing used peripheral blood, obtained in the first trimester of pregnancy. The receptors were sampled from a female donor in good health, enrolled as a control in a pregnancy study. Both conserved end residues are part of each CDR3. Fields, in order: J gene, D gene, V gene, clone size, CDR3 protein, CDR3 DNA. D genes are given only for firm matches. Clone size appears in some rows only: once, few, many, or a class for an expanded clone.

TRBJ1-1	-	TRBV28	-	CASSSPDLGGAFF	TGTGCCAGCAGTTCTCCCGACCTAGGAGGAGCTTTCTTT
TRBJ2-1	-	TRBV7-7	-	CASSLGQNNEQFF	TGTGCCAGCAGCTTAGGGCAGAACAATGAGCAGTTCTTC
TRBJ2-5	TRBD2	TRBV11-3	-	CASQQDGLAQETQYF	TGTGCCAGCCAACAAGACGGACTAGCCCAAGAGACCCAGTACTTC
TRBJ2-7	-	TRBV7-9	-	CASSPPHGRSYEQYF	TGTGCCAGCAGCCCTCCGCACGGGAGATCGTACGAGCAGTACTTC
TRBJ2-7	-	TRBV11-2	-	CASSLVGGGEYEQYF	TGTGCCAGCAGCTTAGTAGGGGGAGGGGAATACGAGCAGTACTTC
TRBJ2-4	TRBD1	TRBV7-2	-	CASSSGTGYDIQYF	TGTGCCAGCAGCTCCGGGACAGGGTACGACATTCAGTACTTC
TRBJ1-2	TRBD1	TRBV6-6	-	CASSYSTGQRAWGYTF	TGTGCCAGCAGTTACTCGACAGGGCAAAGGGCCTGGGGCTACACCTTC
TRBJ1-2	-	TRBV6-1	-	CASSGLYGYTF	TGTGCCAGCAGTGGTCTCTATGGCTACACCTTC
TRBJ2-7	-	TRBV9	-	CASSVAVFPYEQYF	TGTGCCAGCAGCGTAGCCGTTTTTCCCTACGAGCAGTACTTC
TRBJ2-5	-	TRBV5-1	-	CASTRGGEETQYF	TGCGCCAGCACCCGGGGCGGGGAAGAGACCCAGTACTTC
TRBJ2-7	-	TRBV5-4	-	CASTNGGYEQYF	TGTGCCAGCACCAATGGCGGGTACGAGCAGTACTTC
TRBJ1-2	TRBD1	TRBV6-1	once	CASSEAGQGATYGYTF	TGTGCCAGCAGTGAAGCTGGGCAGGGGGCAACCTATGGCTACACCTTC
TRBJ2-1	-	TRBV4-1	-	CASSQVEGGGDEQFF	TGCGCCAGCAGCCAAGTAGAGGGAGGTGGGGATGAGCAGTTCTTC
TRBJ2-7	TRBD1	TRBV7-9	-	CASSLVAGQGVQYF	TGTGCCAGCAGCTTAGTGGCGGGACAGGGGGTACAGTACTTC
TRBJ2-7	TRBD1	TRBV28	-	CASSPYRTGKFYEQYF	TGTGCCAGCAGTCCCTACAGGACAGGGAAATTCTACGAGCAGTACTTC
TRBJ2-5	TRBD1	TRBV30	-	CASAPGHRGETQYF	TGTGCCTCCGCACCTGGGCACAGGGGAGAGACCCAGTACTTC
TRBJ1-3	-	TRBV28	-	CASSLPGAGGNTIYF	TGTGCCAGCAGTTTACCAGGGGCAGGTGGAAACACCATATATTTT
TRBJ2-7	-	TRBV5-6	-	CASRDLSTYEQYF	TGTGCCAGTAGGGACTTGTCGACCTACGAGCAGTACTTC
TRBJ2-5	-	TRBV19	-	CATNEGVTQYF	TGTGCCACGAACGAGGGGGTAACCCAGTACTTC
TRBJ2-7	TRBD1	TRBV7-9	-	CASSWDRVIGGQHF	TGTGCCAGCAGCTGGGACAGGGTGATAGGGGGGCAGCACTTC
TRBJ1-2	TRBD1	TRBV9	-	CASSVAGQGIYGYTF	TGTGCCAGCAGCGTAGCCGGACAGGGTATTTATGGCTACACCTTC
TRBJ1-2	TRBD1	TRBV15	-	CATSSPYDRGQGGYTF	TGTGCCACCAGCAGCCCATATGACAGGGGGCAAGGCGGCTACACCTTC
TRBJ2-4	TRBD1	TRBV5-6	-	CASSLGQGKIYF	TGTGCCAGCAGCCTGGGACAGGGTAAAATTTACTTC
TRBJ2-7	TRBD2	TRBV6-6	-	CASGGVGGGEQYF	TGTGCCAGCGGGGGGGTAGGAGGTGGCGAGCAGTACTTC
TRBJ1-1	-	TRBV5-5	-	CASSFYRNTEAFF	TGTGCCAGCAGCTTTTACAGGAACACTGAAGCTTTCTTT
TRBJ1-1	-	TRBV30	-	CAWYPGNTEAFF	TGTGCCTGGTATCCGGGAAACACTGAAGCTTTCTTT
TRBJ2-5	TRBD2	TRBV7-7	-	CASSLGRGEEAQYF	TGTGCCAGCAGCTTGGGGCGGGGGGAAGAGGCCCAGTACTTC
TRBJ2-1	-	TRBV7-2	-	CASSLLYNEQFF	TGTGCCAGCAGCTTACTATACAATGAGCAGTTCTTC
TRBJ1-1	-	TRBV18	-	CASHDRLRSNTEAFF	TGTGCCAGCCATGACAGGTTAAGGTCGAACACTGAAGCTTTCTTT
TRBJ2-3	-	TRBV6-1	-	CASNPTRSTGDTQYF	TGTGCCAGCAATCCAACTCGTTCGACTGGGGATACGCAGTATTTT
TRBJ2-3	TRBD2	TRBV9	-	CASSFGTSGSSTDTQYF	TGTGCCAGCAGCTTCGGGACTAGCGGGTCTAGCACAGATACGCAGTATTTT
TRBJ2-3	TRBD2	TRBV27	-	CASSTSGRGADTQYF	TGTGCCAGCAGTACTAGCGGGAGGGGGGCAGATACGCAGTATTTT
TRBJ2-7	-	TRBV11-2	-	CASSLSHEQYF	TGTGCCAGCAGCCTAAGTCACGAGCAGTACTTC
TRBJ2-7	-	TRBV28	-	CASGGVASSYEQYF	TGTGCCAGCGGAGGGGTGGCCAGCTCCTACGAGCAGTACTTC
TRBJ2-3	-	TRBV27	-	CASSLLTPRGADTQYF	TGTGCCAGCAGTTTATTGACTCCTCGGGGAGCAGATACGCAGTATTTT
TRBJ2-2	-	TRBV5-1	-	CASSLTGTANTGELFF	TGCGCCAGCAGCTTGACAGGGACGGCGAACACCGGGGAGCTGTTTTTT
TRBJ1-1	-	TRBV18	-	CASSAIGGVEAFF	TGTGCCAGCTCAGCAATTGGGGGGGTGGAAGCTTTCTTT
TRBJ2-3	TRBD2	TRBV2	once	CASRRDSGGASADTQYF	TGTGCCAGCAGGCGAGATAGCGGGGGGGCCTCGGCAGATACGCAGTATTTT
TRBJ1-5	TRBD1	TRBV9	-	CASRSPGTDHQPQHF	TGTGCCAGCAGGAGCCCCGGGACAGATCATCAGCCCCAGCATTTT
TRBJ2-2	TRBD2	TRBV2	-	CARGARGGNTGELFF	TGTGCCAGAGGGGCCCGGGGGGGCAACACCGGGGAGCTGTTTTTT
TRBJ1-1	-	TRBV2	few	CASSEEGMITEAFF	TGTGCCAGCAGTGAAGAGGGGATGATCACTGAAGCTTTCTTT
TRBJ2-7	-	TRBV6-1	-	CASSVRDYEQYF	TGTGCCAGCAGTGTCAGGGACTACGAGCAGTACTTC
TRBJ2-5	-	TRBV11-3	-	CASSLGGGAETQYF	TGTGCCAGCAGCCTAGGAGGGGGCGCGGAGACCCAGTACTTC
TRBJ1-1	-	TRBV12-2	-	CATLRCWERDGDTEAFF	TGTGCAACCCTGAGGTGCTGGGAGCGCGACGGGGACACTGAAGCTTTCTTT
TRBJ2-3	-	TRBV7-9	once	CASSYRNGGPGSTDTQYF	TGTGCCAGCAGCTACAGAAACGGGGGGCCCGGGAGCACAGATACGCAGTATTTT
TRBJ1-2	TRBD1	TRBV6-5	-	CASTSRDRGLYGYTF	TGTGCCAGCACCTCTAGGGACAGGGGGCTTTATGGCTACACCTTC
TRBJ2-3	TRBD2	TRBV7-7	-	CASSLAGEVDTQYF	TGTGCTAGCAGCTTAGCGGGAGAGGTTGATACGCAGTATTTT
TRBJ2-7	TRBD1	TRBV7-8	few	CASSWDRDYEQYF	TGTGCCAGCAGCTGGGACAGAGACTACGAGCAGTACTTC
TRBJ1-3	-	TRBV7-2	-	CASSLVRVSGNTIYF	TGTGCCAGCAGCTTAGTGAGGGTTTCTGGAAACACCATATATTTT